Below, 12 T cell receptor beta chains from the same sample are listed, as sequenced in a study of T cell repertoires in cytomegalovirus infection. These receptors have no known antigen. From the reads, TCRdb called clonotypes with MiXCR, one entry per CDR3 protein. The sample has 750,000 to 900,000 distinct CDR3 sequences; about 27% are singletons. The starting material was cultured CD8+ T cells from PBMCs, obtained from culture after CMV antigen stimulation. The receptors come from a human donor in good health (CMV status not recorded). Some clones in this sample may be carry-over from other donors' samples.

The rearrangement links TRBV29-1 to TRBJ1-2; D unclear. CDR1 SQVTM and CDR2 ANQGSEA come from the germline V gene. The germline V and J ends were trimmed by 0 bases and 4 bases, with 15 bases remaining between them. The CDR3 sequence is 15 residues long. The CDR3 DNA follows: TGCAGCGTTGAAGATTGGGGTCAGTCAAGCTATGGCTACACCTTC. As protein: CSVEDWGQSSYGYTF.

This chain joins TRBV20-1 and TRBJ2-5; D unresolved. This CDR3 is built from 11 residues. Per germline, CDR1 DFQATT and CDR2 SNEGSKA (reference sequence). V was shortened by 0 bases and J by 5 bases, with 4 bases between the two germline ends. CDR3 DNA sequence: TGCAGTGCTAGAGATCGGGAGACCCAGTACTTC. Translating it yields CSARDRETQYF.

There are a few counts of this clonotype. The chain employs TRBV28 and TRBJ2-5, with a possible D match to TRBD1 (5 bases). The V and J ends lost 5 bases and 1 base respectively, with 8 bases between them. The CDR3 extends over 13 amino acids. Per germline, CDR1 MDHEN and CDR2 SYDVKM. CDR3 protein: CASSMDTQETQYF. CDR3 nucleotide sequence: TGTGCCAGCAGTATGGACACCCAAGAGACCCAGTACTTC.

The V call is TRBV6-1, the J call TRBJ2-3; a possible D gene is TRBD2 (6 bases). Germline loops: CDR1 MNHNS, CDR2 SASEGT. V was clipped by 3 bases and J by 3 bases, with 13 bases between them. The CDR3 has 15 amino acids. This CDR3 is CASSEVLAITDTQYF. The CDR3 DNA reads as TGTGCCAGCAGTGAGGTACTAGCTATAACAGATACGCAGTATTTT.

On this clonotype itself: A junction boundary mismatches the germline segment, possibly from a read error. The chain employs TRBV2 and TRBJ1-2; weak D call: TRBD1 (5 bases). Germline V gives CDR1 SNHLY, CDR2 FYNNEI. This CDR3 is 9 amino acids long. In nucleotides, the CDR3 is TGTGCCAGCCTTCCCGGGGGACGCTTC. It translates to CASLPGGRF.

This clonotype was recorded a few times. The CDR3 coding sequence is TGTGCCACCTCATACGGTGGCACAGATACGCAGTATTTT. Amino acids: CATSYGGTDTQYF. V is TRBV6-1 and J is TRBJ2-3; D call uncertain. V was cut by 10 bases and J by 1 base, with 12 bases left in between. The CDR3 runs 13 residues. Per the germline V gene, CDR1 is MNHNS and CDR2 is SASEGT.

V usage is TRBV3-1 and J usage is TRBJ2-5, with a possible D match to TRBD2 (6 bases). V was pared by 1 base and J by 1 base, with 10 bases between. Germline V CDR1 and CDR2: LGHDT, YNNKEL (reference sequence). The CDR3 is 15 amino acids. The CDR3 DNA reads as TGTGCCAGCAGCCAAGGAGGGACTCTCCAAGAGACCCAGTACTTC. Residues: CASSQGGTLQETQYF.

This clonotype was recorded many times. The V call is TRBV7-9, the J call TRBJ2-1; D call uncertain. Germline assignment: CDR1 SEHNR and CDR2 FQNEAQ (reference sequence). The CDR3 is made up of 16 amino acids. V was pared by 1 base and J by 4 bases, with 14 bases between. This chain's CDR3 is CASSLGSLGQYNEQFF. The CDR3 region has the DNA TGTGCCAGCAGCTTAGGTTCTCTGGGCCAGTACAATGAGCAGTTCTTC. Filled out from reference TRBV7-9 and TRBJ2-1, the complete variable domain reads DTGVSQNPRHKITKRGQNVTFRCDPISEHNRLYWYRQTLGQGPEFLTYFQNEAQLEKSRLLSDRFSAERPKGSFSTLEIQRTEQGDSAMYLCASSLGSLGQYNEQFFGPGTRLTVL.

The chain carries TRBV2 and TRBJ1-2, with D unresolved. This CDR3 region has 13 residues. Per the germline V gene, CDR1 is SNHLY and CDR2 is FYNNEI. The germline V and J ends were trimmed by 7 bases and 2 bases, with 11 bases remaining between them. DNA of the CDR3: TGTGCCAGCACGGGCGGCAGCAACTATGGCTACACCTTC. Translated, it gives CASTGGSNYGYTF.

This clonotype turned up a few times. J is TRBJ2-3 and V is TRBV27, with D hard to call. Trimming removed 2 bases from V and 5 bases from J, with 14 bases in between. Germline V CDR1 and CDR2: MNHEY, SMNVEV (reference sequence). The CDR3 spans 15 residues. In DNA form, the CDR3 reads TGTGCCAGCAGTTTAGAGTCGTCGGGCCTAGATACGCAGTATTTT. It specifies CASSLESSGLDTQYF.

In the case of this clonotype: A clone one base away is much larger, so this may be a read error. This chain links TRBV7-2 with TRBJ1-6, with a weak D call TRBD1 (5 bases). Germline V CDR1 and CDR2: SGHTA, FQGNSA. There are 16 residues in the CDR3. V lost 3 bases and J 14 bases, leaving 23 bases between the germline ends. The CDR3 DNA sequence: TGTGCCAGCAGCTTCGGCAGGGCCCAGAAGACGTCATCCCTCCACTTT. Its translation: CASSFGRAQKTSSLHF.

The V gene is TRBV4-2, the J gene TRBJ2-5, with TRBD2 matching over 9 bases. The CDR3 runs 15 residues. Trimming removed 1 base from V and 0 bases from J; junction bases left unmatched: 0. Germline V gene sequence: CDR1 LGHNA, CDR2 YNFKEQ. The CDR3 loop reads CASSQASGDQETQYF. The CDR3 nucleotides are TGTGCCAGCAGCCAAGCTAGCGGGGACCAAGAGACCCAGTACTTC.